This T cell receptor (beta chain) stems from a study of T-cell reconstitution after alpha-beta-depleted transplantation in children. It was with unique molecular identifiers that the TCRbeta library was prepared. TCRdb processed the PCR reads anew with MiXCR; each CDR3 protein has one entry. The table shows 600,000 to 700,000 distinct CDR3 sequences, with 16% occurring only once. This CDR3 spans 15 amino acids. Between the trimmed V and J ends, which lost 5 bases and 2 bases, there was a span of 15 bases. The germline gives CDR1 SGHRS, CDR2 YFSETQ. This clonotype was seen repeatedly, ten times or more.

The specimen was PBMCs from the stem cell graft donor, collected from the stem cell graft. The chain couples TRBV5-1 to TRBJ2-3, with D possibly matching TRBD1 (6 bases). The source of this sequence is a human donor who donated a stem cell graft to a child with acute myeloid leukemia. The CDR3 protein is CASRSEQGPTDTQYF. DNA of the CDR3: TGCGCCAGCAGGAGCGAACAGGGTCCCACAGATACGCAGTATTTT.